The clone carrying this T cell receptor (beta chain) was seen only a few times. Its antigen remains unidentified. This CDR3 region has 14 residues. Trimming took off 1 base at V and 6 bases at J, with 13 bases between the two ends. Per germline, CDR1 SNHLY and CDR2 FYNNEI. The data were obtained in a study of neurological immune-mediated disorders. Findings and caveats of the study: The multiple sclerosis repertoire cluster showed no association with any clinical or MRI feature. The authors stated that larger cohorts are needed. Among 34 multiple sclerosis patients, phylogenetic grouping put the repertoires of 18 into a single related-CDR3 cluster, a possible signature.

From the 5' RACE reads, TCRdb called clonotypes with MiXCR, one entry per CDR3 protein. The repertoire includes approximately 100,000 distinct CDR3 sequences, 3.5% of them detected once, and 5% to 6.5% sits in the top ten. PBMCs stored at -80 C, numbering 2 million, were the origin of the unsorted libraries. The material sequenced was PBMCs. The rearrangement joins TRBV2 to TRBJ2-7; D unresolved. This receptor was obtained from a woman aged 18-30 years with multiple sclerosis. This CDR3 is CASSEVPNDLEQYF. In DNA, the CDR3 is TGTGCCAGCAGTGAAGTTCCAAATGATCTCGAGCAGTACTTC.